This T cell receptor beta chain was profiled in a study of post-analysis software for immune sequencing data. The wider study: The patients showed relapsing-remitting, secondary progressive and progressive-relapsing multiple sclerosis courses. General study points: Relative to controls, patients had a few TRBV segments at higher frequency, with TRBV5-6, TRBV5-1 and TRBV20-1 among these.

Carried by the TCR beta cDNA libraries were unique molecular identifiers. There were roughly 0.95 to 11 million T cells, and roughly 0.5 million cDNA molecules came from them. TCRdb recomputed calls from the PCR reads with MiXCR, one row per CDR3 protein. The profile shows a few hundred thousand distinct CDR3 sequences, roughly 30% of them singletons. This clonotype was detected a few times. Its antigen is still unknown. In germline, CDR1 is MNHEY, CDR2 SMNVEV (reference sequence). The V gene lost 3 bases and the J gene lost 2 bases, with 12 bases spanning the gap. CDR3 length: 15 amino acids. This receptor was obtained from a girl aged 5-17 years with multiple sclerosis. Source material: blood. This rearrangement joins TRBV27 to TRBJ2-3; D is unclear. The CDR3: CASSFSAIPTDTQYF. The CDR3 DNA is TGTGCCAGCAGTTTTTCGGCGATACCCACAGATACGCAGTATTTT.